These 5 T cell receptor beta chains were sequenced from one sample in a study of identical twins. TCRdb ran MiXCR on the 5' RACE reads and lists one entry per CDR3 protein. The repertoire holds roughly 150,000 distinct CDR3 sequences, with around 3.5% as singletons. The specimen sequenced was memory T cells sorted from blood. These TCRs come from a man aged 18 to 30 in good health.

This clonotype was seen many times. This sequence joins TRBV10-3 and TRBJ2-5, with 9 bases that match TRBD1. The CDR3 is made up of 15 amino acids. Trimming took 5 bases from V and 2 from J; bases not matched to a gene: 6. The germline V gene has CDR1 ENHRY and CDR2 SYGVKD. The CDR3 sequence is CAISTGQGTQETQYF. Here the CDR3 DNA reads TGTGCCATCAGTACCGGACAGGGGACACAAGAGACCCAGTACTTC.

This clonotype was counted at least ten times. The chain recombines TRBV18 with TRBJ1-3; D gene uncertain. Germline CDR1 KGHSH, CDR2 LQKENI. The CDR3 sequence is 18 residues long. V was cut by 2 bases and J by 4 bases, with 21 bases left in between. The CDR3 nucleotides are TGTGCCAGCTCACCATTGGAGCAGCTTCAAGTGATGGGAAACACCATATATTTT. This sequence encodes CASSPLEQLQVMGNTIYF.

This clonotype appeared many times. V and J are TRBV29-1 and TRBJ2-1, with a weak D call TRBD2 (6 bases). Trimming shortened V by 4 bases and J by 2 bases, and 15 bases separated the two germline ends. This CDR3 is 15 amino acids long. CDR1 SQVTM and CDR2 ANQGSEA come from the germline V gene. DNA of the CDR3: TGCAGCGTTGCGGGAGAGGTTTGGGCCTACAATGAGCAGTTCTTC. Protein product: CSVAGEVWAYNEQFF.

This clonotype occurred many times. The chain has TRBV14 and TRBJ1-5, with a tentative D call TRBD1 (5 bases). In germline, CDR1 is SGHDN, CDR2 FVKESK. The V and J ends lost 0 bases and 6 bases respectively, with 12 bases between them. The CDR3 length is 15 residues. DNA of the CDR3: TGTGCCAGCAGCCAAGATACGGGGCCGGGTCAGCCCCAGCATTTT. Translating gives CASSQDTGPGQPQHF.

This clonotype was detected ten times or more. J is TRBJ2-6 and V is TRBV4-1; D gene uncertain. CDR3 length: 15 residues. Germline V lookup: CDR1 MGHRA, CDR2 YSYEKL. Between the trimmed V and J ends, which lost 6 bases and 2 bases, there was a span of 11 bases. This CDR3 reads CASRSTGTGANVLTF. CDR3 bases: TGCGCCAGCAGATCAACGGGTACTGGGGCCAACGTCCTGACTTTC.